The 8 T cell receptor beta chains given below trace back to one sample, sequenced in a study of T cell repertoires in cytomegalovirus infection. No antigen has been identified for these receptors. TCRdb reprocessed the reads via MiXCR and lists one record per CDR3 protein. The table has hundreds of thousands of distinct CDR3 sequences, 30% to 35% seen once. The sample consisted of cultured PBMCs, taken from culture after CMV antigen stimulation. The receptors shown here come from a human donor in good health (CMV status not recorded). Some clones in this sample may be carry-over from other donors' samples.

The V gene is TRBV2, the J gene TRBJ2-5; TRBD1 might be the D (6 bases). The length of the CDR3 is 14 residues. The V end was cut by 6 bases, the J end by 1 base, with 12 bases between. The germline CDR1 and CDR2 sequences are SNHLY and FYNNEI. The CDR3 region is CASSVQGPQETQYF. The CDR3 region has the DNA TGTGCCAGCAGCGTACAGGGTCCCCAAGAGACCCAGTACTTC.

V usage is TRBV12-3 or TRBV12-4 and J usage is TRBJ2-3, with 7 bases matching TRBD1. There are 12 residues in the CDR3. V dropped 8 bases and J dropped 3; count of bases not matched to a gene: 2. CDR3 DNA: TGTGCCAGCGACAGGGTTACAGATACGCAGTATTTT. Translating gives CASDRVTDTQYF.

The V gene is TRBV29-1, the J gene TRBJ1-4; 7 bases are shared with TRBD1. The V and J ends lost 5 bases and 6 bases, in that order; junction bases with no gene match: 3. The CDR3 is 12 residues long. The germline gives CDR1 SQVTM, CDR2 ANQGSEA. The CDR3 DNA reads TGCAGCGTTTGGCAGGGGGATGAAAAACTGTTTTTT. It specifies CSVWQGDEKLFF.

The chain joins TRBV12-3 or TRBV12-4 to TRBJ1-1, with no clear D. V shed 3 bases and J shed 7 bases, with 9 bases lying between them. There are 12 residues in the CDR3. The DNA for the CDR3 is TGTGCCAGCAGTTTCCGGAGAGTTGAAGCTTTCTTT. The encoded protein is CASSFRRVEAFF.

This clonotype appeared a few times. Its ends do not fully match the called genes, so a read error is possible. This chain links TRBV15 with TRBJ1-3; D gene uncertain. CDR1 is LNHNV, CDR2 YYDKDF, per germline (reference sequence). The CDR3 is 13 residues long. Here the CDR3 reads CATSGESGNTIYF. CDR3 nucleotides: TGTGCCACCAGCGGAGAATCTGGAAACACCATATATTTT.

V gene TRBV20-1 combines with J gene TRBJ2-1, with a weak D call TRBD2 (6 bases). CDR3 length: 13 residues. Germline V gene data show CDR1 as DFQATT and CDR2 as SNEGSKA (reference sequence). Trimming cost V 5 bases and J 5 bases, with 13 bases left between them. The CDR3 nucleotides read TGCAGTGCTTCCGGACTACCTAACAATGAGCAGTTCTTC. It specifies CSASGLPNNEQFF.

This chain uses TRBV4-3 with TRBJ2-3; unclear D gene. V dropped 1 base and J dropped 1 base, with 9 bases sitting between them. The V gene's germline CDR1 is LGHNA and CDR2 YSLEER. CDR3 size: 15 residues. The CDR3 is CASSQASAGTDTQYF. CDR3 nucleotides: TGCGCCAGCAGCCAAGCCTCCGCGGGCACAGATACGCAGTATTTT.

The chain is built from TRBV7-2 and TRBJ1-1; D may be TRBD1 (5 bases). The CDR3 is 14 amino acids. Germline V gene data show CDR1 as SGHTA and CDR2 as FQGNSA. Trimming cost V 7 bases and J 1 base, with 13 bases left between them. CDR3 nucleotide sequence: TGTGCCAGCAATGAGAGGGGACCGAACACTGAAGCTTTCTTT. Translation: CASNERGPNTEAFF.